The 4 T cell receptor beta chains given below trace back to one sample, sequenced in a study of blood T cell repertoires in COVID-19. Profiled with immunoSEQ multiplex PCR; TCRdb holds only in-frame clones, not every one. The sample yields 200,000 to 250,000 clones, around 84% seen once. Sequenced sample: peripheral blood. The receptors come from a man under 40 with active or convalescent COVID-19.

Regarding this clone: Other DNA sequences from this sample encode an identical CDR3 as well. The V gene is TRBV29-1, the J gene TRBJ1-5; D is perhaps TRBD1 (6 bases). The CDR3 runs 13 residues. V was trimmed by 6 bases and J by 3 bases, leaving 12 bases between them. The germline V gene encodes CDR1 SQVTM and CDR2 ANQGSEA. The CDR3 region has the DNA TGCAGCGTGGCGACAGGAGTCAATCAGCCCCAGCATTTT. Translation: CSVATGVNQPQHF.

This clone has just one count. The chain carries TRBV30 and TRBJ1-1; unclear D gene. Germline CDR1 GTSNPN, CDR2 SVGIG (reference sequence). Trimming cost V 2 bases and J 8 bases, with 12 bases left between them. This CDR3 spans 12 amino acids. The CDR3 region has the DNA TGTGCCTGGAGTCCTCTGAACTCGGAAGCTTTCTTT. Protein sequence: CAWSPLNSEAFF.

A single count supports this clone. In DNA, the CDR3 is TGTGCCTGGAGCCCACAAAACCGAGGCAATTCACCCCTCCACTTT. Its protein is CAWSPQNRGNSPLHF. The chain uses TRBV30 and TRBJ1-6; D is undetermined. Germline V gene data show CDR1 as GTSNPN and CDR2 as SVGIG (reference sequence). The V and J ends lost 3 bases and 7 bases respectively, with 16 bases between them. CDR3 length: 15 amino acids.

This chain joins TRBV28 and TRBJ2-7, with D tentatively TRBD2 (6 bases). V lost 6 bases to trimming and J lost 4 bases, with 13 bases between them. The CDR3 length is 13 residues. Germline CDR1 reads MDHEN; CDR2 reads SYDVKM. This chain's CDR3 is CASSLLAPYEQYF. The CDR3 DNA sequence: TGTGCCAGCAGCCTACTAGCTCCATACGAGCAGTACTTC.